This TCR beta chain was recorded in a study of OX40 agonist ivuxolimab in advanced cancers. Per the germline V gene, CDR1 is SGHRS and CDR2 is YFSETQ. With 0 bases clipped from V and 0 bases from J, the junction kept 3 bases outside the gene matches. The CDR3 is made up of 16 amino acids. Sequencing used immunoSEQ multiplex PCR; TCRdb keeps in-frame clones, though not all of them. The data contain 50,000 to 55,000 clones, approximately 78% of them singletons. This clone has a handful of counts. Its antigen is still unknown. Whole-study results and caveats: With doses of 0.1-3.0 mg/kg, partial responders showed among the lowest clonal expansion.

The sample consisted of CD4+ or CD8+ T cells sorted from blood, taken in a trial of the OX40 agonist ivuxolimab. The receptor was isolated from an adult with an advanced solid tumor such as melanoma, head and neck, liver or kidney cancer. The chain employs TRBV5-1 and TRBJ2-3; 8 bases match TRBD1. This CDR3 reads CASSLARDRSTDTQYF. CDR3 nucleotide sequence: TGCGCCAGCAGCTTGGCGAGGGACAGGAGCACAGATACGCAGTATTTT.